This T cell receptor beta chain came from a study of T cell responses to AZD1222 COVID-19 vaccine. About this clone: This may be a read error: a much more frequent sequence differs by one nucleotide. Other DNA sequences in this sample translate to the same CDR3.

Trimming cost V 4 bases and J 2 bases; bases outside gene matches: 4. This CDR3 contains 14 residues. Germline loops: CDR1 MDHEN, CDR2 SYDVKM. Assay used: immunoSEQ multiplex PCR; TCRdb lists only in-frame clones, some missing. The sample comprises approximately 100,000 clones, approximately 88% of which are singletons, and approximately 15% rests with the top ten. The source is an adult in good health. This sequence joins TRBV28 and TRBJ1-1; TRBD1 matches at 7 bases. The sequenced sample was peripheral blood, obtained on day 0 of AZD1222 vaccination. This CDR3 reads CASSSGTVNTEAFF. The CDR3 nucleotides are TGTGCCAGCAGTTCCGGGACAGTCAACACTGAAGCTTTCTTT.